A selection of T cell receptor beta chains follows, all from one sample in a study of T cell responses to AZD1222 COVID-19 vaccine. Clones were sequenced by immunoSEQ multiplex PCR, and TCRdb holds only the in-frame ones, with some missing. The table has tens of thousands of clones, 80% to 90% seen once; the top ten hold less than 11%. The sequences come from peripheral blood, collected 28 days after the second AZD1222 dose. Every receptor here comes from an adult who received the AZD1222 COVID-19 vaccine. The CDR3 runs from the conserved cysteine through the conserved F or W. Clone size is stated in some rows and not others, as once, few, many or a class when expanded.

v_gene,abundance,j_gene,CDR3aa
TRBV10-3,once,TRBJ1-2,CAIWEGSSYGYTF
TRBV19,.,TRBJ2-1,CASTSPGLGNEQFF
TRBV28,.,TRBJ2-2,CASSSYPGGRNAGELFF
TRBV5-5,.,TRBJ1-2,CASSPATGIANYGYTF
TRBV5-6,once,TRBJ1-2,CASSLGLSRSYGYTF
TRBV2,.,TRBJ1-2,CASRKNYYGYTF
TRBV28,.,TRBJ1-5,CASKGYSNQPQHF
TRBV3-1/TRBV3-2,.,TRBJ2-2,CASSQTVSGELFF
TRBV28,once,TRBJ1-2,CASSFSGQGGYGYTF
TRBV7-9,.,TRBJ2-3,CASTLPRGATDTQYF
TRBV18,.,TRBJ1-5,CASSPGAGGNQPQHF
TRBV9,.,TRBJ1-1,CASSAWGRVSEAFF
TRBV6-5,.,TRBJ2-7,CASSYLGQGAYEQYF
TRBV7-2,.,TRBJ1-1,CASSLRQGGTEAFF
TRBV4-1,.,TRBJ1-4,CASSHGQGGEKLFF
TRBV29-1,.,TRBJ2-1,CSVEEAGGLINEQFF
TRBV15,.,TRBJ2-5,CATSRDGETQYF
TRBV27,.,TRBJ2-7,CASSLGGGLVLEQYF
TRBV7-6,.,TRBJ1-1,CASSLEQSWMNTEAFF
TRBV28,.,TRBJ1-2,CASRLDRGTRGYTF
TRBV19,.,TRBJ2-3,CASSPSTDTQYF
TRBV7-2,.,TRBJ2-1,CASSQTGHRDNEQFF
TRBV9,.,TRBJ2-3,CASSVDPASGGLSSTDTQYF
TRBV6-5,.,TRBJ1-4,CASSSTGTNEKLFF
TRBV9,.,TRBJ2-5,CASSVDAAHGETQYF
TRBV9,.,TRBJ1-2,CASSVALEGPLSF
TRBV7-6,.,TRBJ2-7,CASSSHPRGPVDEQYF
TRBV12-3/TRBV12-4,.,TRBJ1-1,CASSVTGEAFF
TRBV6-5,.,TRBJ2-7,CASKQPQGEQYF
TRBV27,once,TRBJ2-1,CASRSLGGWSYNEQFF
TRBV6-5,.,TRBJ2-7,CASSRTANSYEQYF
TRBV7-9,.,TRBJ1-5,CASSLAGSLDQPQHF
TRBV15,.,TRBJ2-7,CATSRDLGQGYEQYF
TRBV12-3/TRBV12-4,once,TRBJ2-2,CASSLDPGELFF
TRBV11-1,.,TRBJ2-7,CASSPQIDYEQYF
TRBV18,.,TRBJ2-2,CASSRARANTGELFF
TRBV6-5,.,TRBJ2-2,CASSIKITGELFF
TRBV7-2,.,TRBJ1-4,CASSLQLYNEKLFF
TRBV28,.,TRBJ2-1,CASSADRGKNEQFF
TRBV9,few,TRBJ2-2,CASTRTSGGIGELFF